This T cell receptor (beta chain) was sequenced for a study of identical twins (dated by TCRdb to about 2016). Some background on the complete study: To test whether fetal clonotypes persist, the study used deep sequencing on TCR alpha and beta repertoires from monozygotic twins, unrelated adults of various ages, and cord blood. To rule out contamination, the twin experiments were replicated at different times with different library preparation protocols. What the work shows at the level of the full study, not this receptor alone: In monozygotic twins, recombination models systematically underestimated out-of-frame TCR alpha sharing, but the models matched the sharing seen between unrelated individuals. Compared with coincidental sharing between unrelated individuals, out-of-frame TCR alpha sequences shared between twins had an excess of sequences with low generation probability. Because the same donors could not be followed over many years, the conclusions relied on cross-sectional statistical analysis. Abundant cord blood beta clonotypes had fewer insertions, young adult naive repertoires showed a similar but weaker trend, and memory repertoires showed no such trend. Zero-insertion analyses could be partly confounded by invariant T cells such as MAIT and iNKT, though diverse VJ usage argued against such confounding for most clonotypes. In beta out-of-frame sequences, excess twin sharing was weaker, because having fewer shared sequences lowered the signal-to-noise ratio.

Library preparation used 5' RACE. Sequencing used an Illumina HiSeq 2000. A universal primer binding site was added through template switching, and the final cDNA carried a unique molecular identifier so that TCR cDNA molecules could be counted accurately. First-strand cDNA for TCR alpha and beta chains was synthesized from specific primers in the conserved constant-segment region. To control for contamination, every cDNA library was double barcoded, receiving both a SMART-Mk sample barcode and Illumina barcodes. TruSeq adapter sequences and Illumina sample barcodes were added in two successive PCR steps. Sequencing of the TCR alpha and beta cDNA libraries was done on the Illumina HiSeq platform using custom primers. In the authors' own workflow: MiGEC was used to process raw reads and extract unique molecular identifiers, and MiXCR was used to find CDR3 positions. Recombination models were inferred per individual with the repgenHMM and IGoR tools using an EM algorithm. The tcR package in R was used for shared clonotype analysis, with sharing normalized by the product of cloneset sizes. To study raw recombination free of thymic and clonal selection effects, out-of-frame nonproductive sequences were analyzed. Through fastp at Q25 and MiXCR, TCRdb rebuilt clones from the public reads, retaining in-frame beta chains. For every CDR3 protein sequence, its rows merge into one entry that carries the most common genes and DNA. TCRdb's processing, not the authors' own work, is the source of the V and J calls. This sample comprises around 680,000 distinct CDR3 sequences, 8.6% of them detected only once. 0.75% to 1% of the sample rests with the top ten.

All donors were healthy Caucasians. The twin cohort consisted of three pairs of female monozygotic twins, all aged 18 to 29 years. RNA for TCR libraries was isolated from peripheral blood mononuclear cells. The V end gives up 2 bases and the J end 2 bases, leaving 3 bases in the junction not matched to a gene. Measured from the cysteine to the phenylalanine, the CDR3 is 14 residues long. Solely the CDR3 DNA is kept, with 42 bases framed from the first base. The germline V gene encodes CDR1 SGHDT and CDR2 YYEEEE. For this clonotype: Its antigen is still unknown. No base quality information exists; no much larger clone differs at one position.

This sample was also put to use in a study of yellow fever vaccine responses in identical twins. As the second publication notes: According to the authors, the vaccine-induced T cell response in identical twins seemed to be partly convergent and partly specific to each individual. Focusing on identical twins, the study followed the T cell clones that responded to the vaccine, and did so with precision.

This chain joins TRBV5-6 to TRBJ2-7, with 8 bases in between that match TRBD2. This receptor was identified in a woman younger than 30 in good health. The material sequenced was PBMCs. The nucleotide sequence reads as follows: TGTGCCAGCAGCTTACAGCGGGAGCCCTACGAGCAGTACTTC. It specifies CASSLQREPYEQYF.